Each of the 19 T cell receptor beta chains below was sequenced from the same sample in a study of blood T cell repertoires in COVID-19. The method was immunoSEQ multiplex PCR; TCRdb's version includes in-frame clones alone and lacks a portion of them. The sample has 55,000 to 75,000 clones; roughly 90% are singletons. The sequenced sample was peripheral blood. Every receptor here comes from a man aged 60 to 75 with acute or convalescent COVID-19.

The CDR3 bases are TGTGCCAGCAGTGACGGTCAAACTTACCTCGATTCACCCCTCCACTTT. Translation gives CASSDGQTYLDSPLHF. The chain has TRBV25-1 and TRBJ1-6; D remains ambiguous. Trimming removed 3 bases from V and 8 bases from J, with 17 bases in between. The V gene's germline CDR1 is MGHDK and CDR2 SYGVNS. The CDR3 runs to 16 residues.

The chain uses TRBV2 and TRBJ1-1; D is uncertain. Germline CDR1 SNHLY, CDR2 FYNNEI. This CDR3 has 13 residues. The V and J ends lost 8 bases and 1 base respectively, with 11 bases between them. CDR3: CASEDTRNTEAFF. The CDR3 nucleotides are TGTGCCAGCGAAGACACCCGGAACACTGAAGCTTTCTTT. Filled out from reference TRBV2 and TRBJ1-1, the complete variable domain reads EPEVTQTPSHQVTQMGQEVILRCVPISNHLYFYWYRQILGQKVEFLVSFYNNEISEKSEIFDDQFSVERPDGSNFTLKIRSTKLEDSAMYFCASEDTRNTEAFFGQGTRLTVV.

The rearrangement joins TRBV5-1 to TRBJ1-6; the match to TRBD1 covers 7 bases. With V trimmed by 1 base and J by 7 bases, 8 bases remained unmatched. Germline assignment: CDR1 SGHRS and CDR2 YFSETQ. CDR3 length equals 16 residues. As DNA, the CDR3 is TGCGCCAGCAGCTTGTCCCGGACAGGCGCCAATTCACCCCTCCACTTT. Residues: CASSLSRTGANSPLHF. The complete variable domain, with remaining parts taken from reference TRBV5-1 and TRBJ1-6, reads KAGVTQTPRYLIKTRGQQVTLSCSPISGHRSVSWYQQTPGQGLQFLFEYFSETQRNKGNFPGRFSGRQFSNSRSEMNVSTLELGDSALYLCASSLSRTGANSPLHFGNGTRLTVT.

This chain joins TRBV6-1 and TRBJ2-1, with 10 nucleotides matching TRBD2. The CDR3 contains 17 residues. CDR1 is MNHNS and CDR2 is SASEGT in the germline V gene. V was clipped by 4 bases and J by 7 bases; unmatched bases: 13. The CDR3: CASSALAGAYEGNEQFF. CDR3 bases: TGTGCCAGCAGTGCCCTAGCGGGGGCTTACGAGGGGAATGAGCAGTTCTTC.

This clone has only one observation. The CDR3 region is CASRSPGQKFNEQFF. DNA of the CDR3: TGTGCCAGCAGATCGCCTGGACAGAAGTTCAATGAGCAGTTCTTC. The V gene is TRBV27, the J gene TRBJ2-1; D might be TRBD1 (6 bases). V gave up 6 bases and J gave up 6 bases, with 18 bases separating them. Germline loops: CDR1 MNHEY, CDR2 SMNVEV (reference sequence). The CDR3 has 15 residues.

This clone was picked up a small number of times. The J gene is TRBJ1-1, the V gene TRBV30; the D gene is possibly TRBD1 (6 bases). Trimming left V 4 bases short and J 7 bases short, with 10 bases between. The CDR3 loop spans 11 amino acids. Germline values: CDR1 GTSNPN, CDR2 SVGIG (reference sequence). The CDR3 sequence: CAWIKGDEAFF. In DNA form, the CDR3 reads TGTGCCTGGATAAAGGGGGATGAAGCTTTCTTT.

V and J are TRBV25-1 and TRBJ1-1; weak D call: TRBD1 (5 bases). The CDR3 sequence is 12 residues long. V dropped 8 bases and J dropped 5 bases, with 12 bases sitting between them. In germline, CDR1 is MGHDK, CDR2 SYGVNS. The CDR3 coding sequence is TGTGCCAGCTCCAGGGATTGGACTGAAGCTTTCTTT. This translates into CASSRDWTEAFF.

The CDR3 loop reads CATSRVKLIDSPLHF. The CDR3 DNA is TGTGCCACCAGCAGAGTCAAATTGATAGATTCACCCCTCCACTTT. The chain combines TRBV15 with TRBJ1-6; D gene unclear. Germline values: CDR1 LNHNV, CDR2 YYDKDF (reference sequence). V was pared by 1 base and J by 8 bases, with 12 bases between. This CDR3 has 15 residues. Filled out from reference TRBV15 and TRBJ1-6, the complete variable domain reads DAMVIQNPRYQVTQFGKPVTLSCSQTLNHNVMYWYQQKSSQAPKLLFHYYDKDFNNEADTPDNFQSRRPNTSFCFLDIRSPGLGDTAMYLCATSRVKLIDSPLHFGNGTRLTVT.

Details on this clone: Mismatch with germline at one junction end may stem from a read error. V is TRBV6-6 and J is TRBJ2-1; D is unresolved. Germline V gene data show CDR1 as MNHNY and CDR2 as SVGAGI (reference sequence). The CDR3 extends over 13 amino acids. The CDR3, as DNA: TGTGCCAGCAGTTTTAGCTCCTTCAATGAGCAGTTCTTC. Translating it yields CASSFSSFNEQFF.

The chain couples TRBV25-1 to TRBJ2-2, with D tentatively TRBD2 (6 bases). CDR1 is MGHDK and CDR2 is SYGVNS in the germline V gene. Deletions cut 6 bases from V and 10 bases from J, with 24 bases between. CDR3 length: 16 residues. This chain's CDR3 is CASRDAGTEGYAELFF. The CDR3 DNA follows: TGTGCCAGCAGGGATGCCGGGACGGAGGGGTACGCGGAGCTGTTTTTT.

This clone was seen a single time. The chain has TRBV6-2 or TRBV6-3 and TRBJ1-2, with a tentative D call TRBD1 (5 bases). The CDR3 spans 15 residues. V was pared by 2 bases and J by 3 bases, with 13 bases between. CDR1 is MNHEY and CDR2 is SVGEGT in the germline V gene. DNA for the CDR3: TGTGCCAGCAGTTACCCCGGGACTGGCGACTATGGCTACACCTTC. Translating it yields CASSYPGTGDYGYTF.

V and J are TRBV6-5 and TRBJ2-1; weak D call: TRBD1 (5 bases). Looked up from germline, CDR1 is MNHEY and CDR2 is SVGAGI. This CDR3 is 15 amino acids long. Trimming removed 3 bases from V and 6 bases from J, with 15 bases in between. CDR3 loop: CASSYLGPLFNEQFF. The CDR3 nucleotides read TGTGCCAGCAGTTATCTGGGGCCGTTGTTCAATGAGCAGTTCTTC.

The chain couples TRBV3-1 (or the pseudogene TRBV3-2) to TRBJ2-3; no definite D call. This CDR3 comprises 12 residues. V shed 0 bases and J shed 7 bases, with 5 bases lying between them. Germline CDR1 LGHDT, CDR2 YNNKEL (reference sequence). The CDR3 region has the DNA TGTGCCAGCAGCCAAGATCAGAATACGCAGTATTTT. Amino acids: CASSQDQNTQYF.

The chain carries TRBV7-9 and TRBJ2-3; D possibly corresponds to TRBD1 (6 bases). Germline V CDR1 and CDR2: SEHNR, FQNEAQ (reference sequence). The CDR3 extends over 15 amino acids. Trimming left V 5 bases short and J 0 bases short, with 12 bases between. The CDR3 DNA sequence: TGTGCCAGCAGCACTCCACAGGGAAGCACAGATACGCAGTATTTT. Protein product: CASSTPQGSTDTQYF.

The CDR3 nucleotides are TGCGCCAGCAGTTTTTCCGGGACTGAAGAAGCTTTCTTT. It encodes CASSFSGTEEAFF. The V call is TRBV5-1, the J call TRBJ1-1; D may be TRBD1 (5 bases). The V gene lost 5 bases and the J gene lost 8 bases, with 16 bases spanning the gap. The CDR3 sequence is 13 residues long. In germline, CDR1 is SGHRS, CDR2 YFSETQ. Looking up the rest from reference TRBV5-1 and TRBJ1-1 gives the full variable domain: KAGVTQTPRYLIKTRGQQVTLSCSPISGHRSVSWYQQTPGQGLQFLFEYFSETQRNKGNFPGRFSGRQFSNSRSEMNVSTLELGDSALYLCASSFSGTEEAFFGQGTRLTVV.

J is TRBJ2-7 and V is TRBV18; TRBD1 matches at 7 bases. V trimming: 0 bases; J trimming: 0 bases; junction bases outside the gene matches: 8. Germline V gene lookup returns CDR1 KGHSH and CDR2 LQKENI. This CDR3 region has 17 residues. In DNA, the CDR3 is TGTGCCAGCTCACCACCCCGGACAGGTCCTAGCTCCTACGAGCAGTACTTC. It encodes CASSPPRTGPSSYEQYF.

The chain employs TRBV7-9 and TRBJ2-1; a weak D match, TRBD1 (6 bases). Germline CDR1 SEHNR, CDR2 FQNEAQ (reference sequence). The V gene lost 2 bases and the J gene lost 3 bases, with 11 bases spanning the gap. The CDR3 length is 15 residues. CDR3: CASSLTAGVYNEQFF. CDR3 nucleotide sequence: TGTGCCAGCAGCTTAACGGCAGGGGTCTACAATGAGCAGTTCTTC.

This clone was seen a handful of times. V and J are TRBV9 and TRBJ2-2, with D perhaps TRBD2 (6 bases). Germline loops: CDR1 SGDLS, CDR2 YYNGEE. V lost 1 base to trimming and J lost 4 bases, with 8 bases between them. The CDR3 consists of 14 residues. The CDR3 spells CASSVIGGTGELFF. Written as DNA, the CDR3 is TGTGCCAGCAGCGTAATCGGGGGCACCGGGGAGCTGTTTTTT.

The chain links TRBV7-2 to TRBJ1-6, with D tentatively TRBD1 (5 bases). Between the trimmed V and J ends, which lost 3 bases and 8 bases, there was a span of 8 bases. CDR3 length equals 13 residues. Looked up from germline, CDR1 is SGHTA and CDR2 is FQGNSA. The CDR3 sequence is CASSFTGYSPLHF. The CDR3 DNA reads TGTGCCAGCAGCTTTACAGGCTATTCACCCCTCCACTTT. Using reference TRBV7-2 and TRBJ1-6 for the parts outside the CDR3, the full variable domain is GAGVSQSPSNKVTEKGKDVELRCDPISGHTALYWYRQSLGQGLEFLIYFQGNSAPDKSGLPSDRFSAERTGGSVSTLTIQRTQQEDSAVYLCASSFTGYSPLHFGNGTRLTVT.